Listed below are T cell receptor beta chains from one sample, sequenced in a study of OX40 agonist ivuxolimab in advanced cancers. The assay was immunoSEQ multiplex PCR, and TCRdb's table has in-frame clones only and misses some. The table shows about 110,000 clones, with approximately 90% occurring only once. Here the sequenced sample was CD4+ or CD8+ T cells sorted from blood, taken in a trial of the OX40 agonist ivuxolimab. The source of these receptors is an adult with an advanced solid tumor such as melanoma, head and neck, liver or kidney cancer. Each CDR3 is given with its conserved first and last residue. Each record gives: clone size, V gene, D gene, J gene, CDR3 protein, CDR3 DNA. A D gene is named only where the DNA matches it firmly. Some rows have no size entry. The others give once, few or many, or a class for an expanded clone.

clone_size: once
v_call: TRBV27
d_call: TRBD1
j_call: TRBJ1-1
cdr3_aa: CASSRTGRTEAFF
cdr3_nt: TGTGCCAGCAGTAGGACAGGGCGCACTGAAGCTTTCTTT

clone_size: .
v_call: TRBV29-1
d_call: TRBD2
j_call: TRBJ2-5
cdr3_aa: CSVEGPGLAVEETQYF
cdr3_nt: TGCAGCGTTGAAGGACCGGGACTAGCCGTTGAAGAGACCCAGTACTTC

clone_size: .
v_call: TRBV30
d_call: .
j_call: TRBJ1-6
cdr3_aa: CAWREKGVNNSPLHF
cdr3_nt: TGTGCCTGGAGGGAAAAGGGAGTTAATAATTCACCCCTCCACTTT

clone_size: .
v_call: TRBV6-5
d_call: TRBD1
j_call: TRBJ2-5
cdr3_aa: CASRNGQGTQETQYF
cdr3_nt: TGTGCCAGCAGAAACGGACAGGGCACCCAAGAGACCCAGTACTTC

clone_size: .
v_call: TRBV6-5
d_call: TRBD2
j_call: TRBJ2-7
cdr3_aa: CASRQTSGAYEQYF
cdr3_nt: TGTGCCAGCAGACAGACTAGCGGGGCCTACGAGCAGTACTTC

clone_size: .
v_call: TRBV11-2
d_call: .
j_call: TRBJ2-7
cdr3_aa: CASSLTSYEQYF
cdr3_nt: TGTGCCAGCAGCTTAACCTCCTACGAGCAGTACTTC

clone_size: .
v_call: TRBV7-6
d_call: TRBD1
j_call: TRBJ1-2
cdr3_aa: CASSPGGASANYGYTF
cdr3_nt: TGTGCCAGCAGCCCAGGGGGTGCGAGTGCTAACTATGGCTACACCTTC

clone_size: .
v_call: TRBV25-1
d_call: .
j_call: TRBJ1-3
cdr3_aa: CASSLKSDFSGNTIYF
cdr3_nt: TGTGCCAGCAGTCTGAAATCGGACTTCTCTGGAAACACCATATATTTT

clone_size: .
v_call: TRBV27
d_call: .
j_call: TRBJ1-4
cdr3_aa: CASSPIEAPNEKLFF
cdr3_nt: TGTGCCAGCAGCCCAATCGAGGCGCCCAATGAAAAACTGTTTTTT

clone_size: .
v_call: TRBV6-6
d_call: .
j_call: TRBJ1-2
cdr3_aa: CASTLHSSGGYTF
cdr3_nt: TGTGCCAGCACCCTACATTCTTCGGGGGGCTACACCTTC

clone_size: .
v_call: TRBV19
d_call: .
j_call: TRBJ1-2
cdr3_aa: CASSITGRLGYGYTF
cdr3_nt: TGTGCCAGTAGTATAACAGGCCGTCTAGGGTATGGCTACACCTTC

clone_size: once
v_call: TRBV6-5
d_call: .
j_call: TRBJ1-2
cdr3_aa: CASSFYGGYTF
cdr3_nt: TGTGCCAGCAGTTTCTATGGGGGCTACACCTTC

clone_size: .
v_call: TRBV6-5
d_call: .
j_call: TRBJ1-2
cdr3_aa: CASSSIKPYGYTF
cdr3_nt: TGTGCCAGCAGTTCCATAAAACCTTATGGCTACACCTTC

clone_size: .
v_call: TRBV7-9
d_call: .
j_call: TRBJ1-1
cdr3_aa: CASSSTGNTEAFF
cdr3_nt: TGTGCCAGCAGCTCAACAGGCAACACTGAAGCTTTCTTT

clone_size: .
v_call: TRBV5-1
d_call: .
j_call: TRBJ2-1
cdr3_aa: CASSLGRDDEQFF
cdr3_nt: TGCGCCAGCAGCTTGGGCAGGGACGATGAGCAGTTCTTC

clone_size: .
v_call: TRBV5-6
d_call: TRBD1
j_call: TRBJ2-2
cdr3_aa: CASSPLGTGKVNTGELFF
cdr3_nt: TGTGCCAGCAGCCCCCTCGGGACAGGGAAGGTGAACACCGGGGAGCTGTTTTTT

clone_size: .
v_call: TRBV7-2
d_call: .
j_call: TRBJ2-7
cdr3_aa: CASSFRVDSYEQYF
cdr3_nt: TGTGCCAGCAGCTTCAGGGTTGATAGCTACGAGCAGTACTTC

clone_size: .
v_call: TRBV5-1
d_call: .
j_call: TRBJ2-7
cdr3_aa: CASSLGGGGRNEQYF
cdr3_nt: TGCGCCAGCAGCTTGGGAGGCGGTGGGAGGAACGAGCAGTACTTC

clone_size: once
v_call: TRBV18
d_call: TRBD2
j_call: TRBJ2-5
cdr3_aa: CASSPGDSAGGETQYF
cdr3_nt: TGTGCCAGCTCACCAGGGGATTCAGCGGGGGGAGAGACCCAGTACTTC

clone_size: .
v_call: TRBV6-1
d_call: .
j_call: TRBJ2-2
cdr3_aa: CASRVKGETGELFF
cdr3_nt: TGTGCCAGCAGAGTTAAAGGGGAAACCGGGGAGCTGTTTTTT

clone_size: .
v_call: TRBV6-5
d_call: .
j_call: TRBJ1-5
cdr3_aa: CASSYSRGGDQPQHF
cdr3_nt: TGTGCCAGCAGTTACTCGAGGGGGGGCGACCAGCCCCAGCATTTT

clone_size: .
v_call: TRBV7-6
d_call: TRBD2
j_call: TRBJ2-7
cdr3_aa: CASSLGTAGGPAEQYF
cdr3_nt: TGTGCCAGCAGCCTAGGAACGGCGGGAGGGCCGGCGGAGCAGTACTTC

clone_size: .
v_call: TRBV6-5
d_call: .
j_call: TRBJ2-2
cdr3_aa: CAIRRVGTGELFF
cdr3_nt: TGTGCCATCAGACGAGTTGGGACCGGGGAGCTGTTTTTT

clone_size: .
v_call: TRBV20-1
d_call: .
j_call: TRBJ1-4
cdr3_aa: CSARAYEKLFF
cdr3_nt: TGCAGTGCTAGAGCGTATGAAAAACTGTTTTTT

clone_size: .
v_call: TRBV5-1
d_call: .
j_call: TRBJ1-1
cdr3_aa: CASSLAGKNTEAFF
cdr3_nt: TGCGCCAGCAGCTTGGCGGGGAAGAACACTGAAGCTTTCTTT

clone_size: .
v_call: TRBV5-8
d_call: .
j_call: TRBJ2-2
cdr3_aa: CASSQGHTGELFF
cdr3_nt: TGTGCCAGCAGTCAGGGGCACACCGGGGAGCTGTTTTTT

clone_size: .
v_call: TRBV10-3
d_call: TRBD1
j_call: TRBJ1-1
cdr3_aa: CAIRSTGENTEAFF
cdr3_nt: TGTGCCATCAGGTCGACAGGGGAGAACACTGAAGCTTTCTTT

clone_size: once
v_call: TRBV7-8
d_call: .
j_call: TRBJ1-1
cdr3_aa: CASSLVAGNTEAFF
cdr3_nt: TGTGCCAGCAGCTTAGTTGCGGGCAACACTGAAGCTTTCTTT

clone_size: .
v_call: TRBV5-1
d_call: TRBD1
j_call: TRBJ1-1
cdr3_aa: CASSFGGQGMRGTEAFF
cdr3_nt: TGCGCCAGCAGCTTTGGAGGACAGGGGATGAGGGGTACTGAAGCTTTCTTT

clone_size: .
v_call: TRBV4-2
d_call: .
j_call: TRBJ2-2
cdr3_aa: CASSRTANTGELFF
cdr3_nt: TGTGCCAGCAGCCGGACAGCGAACACCGGGGAGCTGTTTTTT

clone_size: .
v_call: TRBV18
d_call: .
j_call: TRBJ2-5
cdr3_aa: CASSPRQQETQYF
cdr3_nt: TGTGCCAGCTCACCTAGGCAGCAAGAGACCCAGTACTTC

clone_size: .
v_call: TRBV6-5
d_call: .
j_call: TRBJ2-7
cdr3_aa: CASSFRTYSYEQYF
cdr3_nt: TGTGCCAGCAGTTTCCGGACCTATTCCTACGAGCAGTACTTC

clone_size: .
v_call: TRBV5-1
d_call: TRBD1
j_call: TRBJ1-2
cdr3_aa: CASSDTGTGGVGGYTF
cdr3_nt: TGCGCCAGCAGCGACACCGGGACAGGGGGCGTGGGGGGCTACACCTTC

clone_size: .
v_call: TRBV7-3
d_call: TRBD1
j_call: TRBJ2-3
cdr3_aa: CASSSTGTGDTDTQYF
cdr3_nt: TGTGCCAGCAGCTCTACCGGGACAGGGGACACAGATACGCAGTATTTT

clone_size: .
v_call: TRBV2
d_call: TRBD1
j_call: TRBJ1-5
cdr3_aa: CASSRTGDLSNQPQHF
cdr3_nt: TGTGCCAGCAGTCGTACAGGGGACCTTAGCAATCAGCCCCAGCATTTT

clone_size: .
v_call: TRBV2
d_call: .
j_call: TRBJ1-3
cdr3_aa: CASSAPRQAYSGNTIYF
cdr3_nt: TGTGCCAGCAGTGCCCCTAGACAGGCATACTCTGGAAACACCATATATTTT

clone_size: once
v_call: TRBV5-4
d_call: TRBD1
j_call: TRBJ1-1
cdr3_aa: CASSSQQGENTEAFF
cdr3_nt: TGTGCCAGCAGCTCCCAACAGGGGGAGAACACTGAAGCTTTCTTT

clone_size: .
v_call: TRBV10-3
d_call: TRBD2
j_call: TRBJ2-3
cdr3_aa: CAIILAGGGTDTQYF
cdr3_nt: TGTGCCATCATATTGGCGGGAGGAGGAACAGATACGCAGTATTTT

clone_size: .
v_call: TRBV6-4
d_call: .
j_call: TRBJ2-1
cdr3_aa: CASSQSRGAPYNEQFF
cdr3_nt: TGTGCCAGCAGCCAAAGTAGGGGGGCCCCCTACAATGAGCAGTTCTTC

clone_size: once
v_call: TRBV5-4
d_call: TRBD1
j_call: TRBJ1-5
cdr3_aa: CASSATGTGGNQPQHF
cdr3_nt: TGTGCCAGCAGCGCAACCGGGACAGGGGGCAATCAGCCCCAGCATTTT

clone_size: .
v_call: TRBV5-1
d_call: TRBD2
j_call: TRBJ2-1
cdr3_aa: CASSLGLAGNEQFF
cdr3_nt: TGCGCCAGCAGCTTGGGACTAGCGGGAAATGAGCAGTTCTTC